One T cell receptor beta chain is described in this entry. This specimen comes from a study of blood T cell repertoires in COVID-19. Study overall: Spain, Italy and the United States supplied samples that represented acute and convalescent COVID-19.

Trimming removed 7 bases from V and 2 bases from J; junction bases left unmatched: 9. Germline V gene lookup returns CDR1 MNHEY and CDR2 SVGAGI. This CDR3 contains 15 residues. Under the authors' procedure: It was from reference gene primer amplification that nucleated cell counts were estimated. Some clones are missing from TCRdb's copy, which holds only in-frame ones; the method was immunoSEQ multiplex PCR. V, J and clone size were drawn from that table, and D and trimming were deduced from the DNA. Among approximately 210,000 clones listed, 86% were seen once. The specimen sequenced was peripheral blood. This receptor was obtained from a man aged 25 to 40 who had recovered from COVID-19. The gene calls are TRBV6-5 and TRBJ1-2; TRBD1 matches 8 bases. This CDR3 reads CASTTRQGTNYGYTF. The DNA of the CDR3 is TGTGCCAGCACTACCAGACAGGGGACAAACTATGGCTACACCTTC.